A single sample is the source of the 21 T cell receptor beta chains below, sequenced in a study of blood T cell repertoires in COVID-19. Libraries were prepared by immunoSEQ multiplex PCR; TCRdb keeps only in-frame clonotypes and omits some of them. The sample carries about 180,000 clones, roughly 80% recorded once. The source material was peripheral blood. Receptors originate from a human donor in a cohort sampled during active COVID-19.

The rearrangement uses TRBV7-9 and TRBJ1-5; 8 positions match TRBD1. This CDR3 has 14 amino acids. V was clipped by 2 bases and J by 7 bases; unmatched bases: 4. From germline, CDR1 is SEHNR and CDR2 FQNEAQ (reference sequence). The chain's CDR3 is CASSLTGTGQPQHF. CDR3 DNA: TGTGCCAGCAGCTTAACCGGGACAGGACAGCCCCAGCATTTT.

This sequence joins TRBV11-2 and TRBJ2-3; 12 bases are a match to TRBD2. Per germline, CDR1 SGHAT and CDR2 FQNNGV. J was trimmed by 11 bases and V by 3 bases; bases with no gene match: 3. The CDR3 is 13 amino acids. CDR3 sequence: CASSFGLAGLQYF. CDR3 nucleotide sequence: TGTGCCAGCAGCTTCGGACTAGCGGGGCTGCAGTATTTT.

This clone was picked up a small number of times. V usage is TRBV7-7 and J usage is TRBJ2-7; 10 nucleotides match TRBD1. CDR1 and CDR2 from the germline V gene are SSHAT and FNYEAQ (reference sequence). J was trimmed by 1 base and V by 4 bases; bases with no gene match: 4. The CDR3 consists of 15 residues. The CDR3 reads CASSSGTGASYEQYF. The DNA of the CDR3 is TGTGCCAGCAGCTCCGGGACAGGGGCTTCCTACGAGCAGTACTTC.

The rearrangement links TRBV6-2 or TRBV6-3 to TRBJ1-5; no clear D gene. Trimming removed 0 bases at V and 3 bases at J, with 12 bases between. The CDR3 sequence is 16 residues long. CDR1 and CDR2 (germline): MNHEY, SVGEGT. The CDR3 DNA is TGTGCCAGCAGTTACTCGAGAGGTTTTAACAATCAGCCCCAGCATTTT. Protein: CASSYSRGFNNQPQHF.

Only a few counts were recorded for this clone. The chain has TRBV4-1 and TRBJ1-3; D is undetermined. This CDR3 comprises 16 residues. In germline, CDR1 is MGHRA, CDR2 YSYEKL. Trimming cost V 0 bases and J 0 bases, with 9 bases left between them. CDR3 sequence reads: CASSQDRGVSGNTIYF. In DNA form, the CDR3 reads TGCGCCAGCAGCCAAGATCGAGGTGTCTCTGGAAACACCATATATTTT.

The rearrangement uses TRBV28 and TRBJ1-5; D might be TRBD1 (6 bases). This CDR3 has 14 residues. Germline loops: CDR1 MDHEN, CDR2 SYDVKM. The germline V and J ends were trimmed by 3 bases and 2 bases, with 8 bases remaining between them. The CDR3 sequence: CASSFPGGNQPQHF. The CDR3 DNA reads as TGTGCCAGCAGTTTCCCAGGGGGCAATCAGCCCCAGCATTTT.

The chain couples TRBV6-6 to TRBJ2-1, with 7 nucleotides matching TRBD2. The V segment lost 2 bases and the J segment 4 bases; nucleotides outside the gene matches: 8. Germline CDR1 and CDR2: MNHNY and SVGAGI (reference sequence). The CDR3 totals 16 residues. CDR3 nucleotide sequence: TGTGCCAGCAGTTACCCACTAGCGTCGGGATACAATGAGCAGTTCTTC. Translation gives CASSYPLASGYNEQFF.

This clone came up once. In DNA form, the CDR3 reads TGTGCCACCAGCAGAGTGGCGGTGAACACTGAAGCTTTCTTT. Its protein is CATSRVAVNTEAFF. The chain joins TRBV15 to TRBJ1-1, with D uncertain. Germline lookup yields CDR1 LNHNV and CDR2 YYDKDF (reference sequence). V was clipped by 1 base and J by 0 bases, with 6 bases between them. There are 14 residues in the CDR3.

This clone was counted only a few times. The J gene is TRBJ1-2, the V gene TRBV7-9; D gene ambiguous. The germline V and J ends were trimmed by 2 bases and 4 bases, with 17 bases remaining between them. Germline V lookup: CDR1 SEHNR, CDR2 FQNEAQ (reference sequence). CDR3 length: 16 residues. The CDR3 DNA reads as TGTGCCAGCAGCTTAATTTTTGGACGGGCGGGCTATGGCTACACCTTC. Translation: CASSLIFGRAGYGYTF.

This clone has a single count. The genes are TRBV4-1 and TRBJ1-1; TRBD1 agrees at 9 bases. CDR3 length: 15 residues. Germline V gene data show CDR1 as MGHRA and CDR2 as YSYEKL. The junction had 9 bases not matched to a gene; V was cut back by 5 bases and J by 5 bases. The CDR3 loop is CASSYRDRAMTEAFF. The CDR3 DNA reads TGCGCCAGCAGCTACCGGGACAGGGCGATGACTGAAGCTTTCTTT.

This clone was detected only a few times. The V and J genes are TRBV2 and TRBJ2-7; 7 bases are shared with TRBD2. The CDR3 covers 13 residues. Germline-derived CDR1 and CDR2 are SNHLY and FYNNEI. J lost 4 bases, V lost 6 bases, and 6 bases had no gene match. CDR3 nucleotides: TGTGCCAGCAGGGCGCGGGGGTCTTACGAGCAGTACTTC. This encodes CASRARGSYEQYF.

The gene calls are TRBV15 and TRBJ2-5; a possible D gene is TRBD2 (5 bases). The germline V gene encodes CDR1 LNHNV and CDR2 YYDKDF (reference sequence). V was cut by 6 bases and J by 0 bases, with 8 bases left in between. The CDR3 contains 13 residues. The CDR3 nucleotides read TGTGCCACCAGTCAGGACTACCAAGAGACCCAGTACTTC. Amino acids: CATSQDYQETQYF.

The V call is TRBV11-2, the J call TRBJ2-3, with TRBD1 matching 10 bases. The CDR3 spans 18 residues. The V gene end was trimmed by 5 bases and the J gene end by 0 bases; junction bases not matched to a gene: 11. The germline gives CDR1 SGHAT, CDR2 FQNNGV. The CDR3 spells CASSHPDRGQASTDTQYF. CDR3 bases: TGTGCCAGCAGCCACCCCGACAGGGGGCAGGCGAGCACAGATACGCAGTATTTT. The full variable domain, in which reference TRBV11-2 and TRBJ2-3 provide the parts outside the CDR3, is EAGVAQSPRYKIIEKRQSVAFWCNPISGHATLYWYQQILGQGPKLLIQFQNNGVVDDSQLPKDRFSAERLKGVDSTLKIQPAKLEDSAVYLCASSHPDRGQASTDTQYFGPGTRLTVL.

This clone was recorded a few times. The chain couples TRBV19 to TRBJ2-2; D remains ambiguous. The CDR3 has 14 amino acids. Per germline, CDR1 LNHDA and CDR2 SQIVND (reference sequence). V was trimmed by 7 bases and J by 0 bases, leaving 9 bases between them. CDR3 amino acids: CASIPDTNTGELFF. DNA of the CDR3: TGTGCCAGTATCCCAGACACGAACACCGGGGAGCTGTTTTTT.

The chain combines TRBV19 with TRBJ1-5; 8 nucleotides match TRBD1. The ends lost 5 bases at V and 7 bases at J; junction bases unmatched: 13. The length of the CDR3 is 16 residues. Germline V lookup: CDR1 LNHDA, CDR2 SQIVND (reference sequence). The CDR3 region is CASSEADREIWQPQHF. The CDR3 nucleotides are TGTGCCAGTAGTGAGGCGGACAGGGAGATTTGGCAGCCCCAGCATTTT. The full variable domain, in which reference TRBV19 and TRBJ1-5 provide the parts outside the CDR3, is DGGITQSPKYLFRKEGQNVTLSCEQNLNHDAMYWYRQDPGQGLRLIYYSQIVNDFQKGDIAEGYSVSREKKESFPLTVTSAQKNPTAFYLCASSEADREIWQPQHFGDGTRLSIL.

This clone occurred once. The chain recombines TRBV7-9 with TRBJ1-3; D not resolved. The germline gives CDR1 SEHNR, CDR2 FQNEAQ (reference sequence). This CDR3 comprises 12 residues. V dropped 5 bases and J dropped 7 bases, with 9 bases sitting between them. The chain's CDR3 is CASSLDGNTIYF. In DNA form, the CDR3 reads TGTGCCAGCAGCCTCGACGGGAACACCATATATTTT.

V is TRBV7-3 and J is TRBJ2-2, with D maybe TRBD2 (5 bases). CDR1 and CDR2 (germline): SGHTA, FQGTGA. V was clipped by 4 bases and J by 4 bases, with 13 bases between them. CDR3 size: 15 residues. CDR3 in DNA: TGTGCCAGCAGCTCGGACTCACAAATCACCGGGGAGCTGTTTTTT. Its translation is CASSSDSQITGELFF.

This clone has more than one count but fewer than ten. The J gene is TRBJ1-1, the V gene TRBV5-4; weak D call: TRBD1 (5 bases). With 0 bases removed from V and 1 base from J, the gap between germline ends came to 10 bases. Germline CDR1 SGHNT, CDR2 YYREEE (reference sequence). This CDR3 has 15 amino acids. CDR3 protein: CASSLDQGPNTEAFF. The DNA for the CDR3 is TGTGCCAGCAGCTTGGACCAGGGCCCGAACACTGAAGCTTTCTTT.

This clone was recorded only once. V usage is TRBV6-5 and J usage is TRBJ2-1; 7 bases are a match to TRBD2. The CDR3 runs 16 residues. J was trimmed by 3 bases and V by 4 bases; bases with no gene match: 9. Germline CDR1 and CDR2: MNHEY and SVGAGI. The CDR3 is CASSSTMSGDYNEQFF. DNA of the CDR3: TGTGCCAGCAGTTCCACGATGAGCGGGGACTACAATGAGCAGTTCTTC.

V usage is TRBV10-3 and J usage is TRBJ1-3, with D possibly matching TRBD1 (6 bases). CDR1 is ENHRY and CDR2 is SYGVKD in the germline V gene. Trimming pared 0 bases from V and 5 bases from J, leaving 20 bases between. CDR3 size: 18 residues. CDR3 DNA sequence: TGTGCCATCAGTGAGTCGACCCCGGGGGGGGCATTGAGAAACACCATATATTTT. Protein product: CAISESTPGGALRNTIYF.

The V call is TRBV11-3, the J call TRBJ2-2, with 11 positions matching TRBD2. Germline CDR1 reads SGHNT; CDR2 reads YENEEA. The CDR3 has 16 amino acids. The J segment lost 0 bases and the V segment lost 5 bases, leaving 2 bases of the junction unmatched. The CDR3 spells CASSPLAGANTGELFF. CDR3 bases: TGTGCCAGCAGCCCACTAGCGGGGGCGAACACCGGGGAGCTGTTTTTT.